The text below deals with one TCR beta chain. The antigen is undetermined. PCR employed 60 Vbeta and 13 Jbeta primers. The data were produced by immunoSEQ multiplex PCR, yet TCRdb's version contains in-frame clones alone and is incomplete. The repertoire includes approximately 100,000 clones, 65% to 85% of them detected once, and roughly 4% sits in the top ten. The data derive from a study of cytomegalovirus exposure and HLA in healthy donors. Study-wide context: Earlier, 150 million to 200 million T cells were analyzed, and about 120 million unique TCR beta sequences were found among them.

General observations from the study: Later work associated around 18,000 TCR beta sequences with HLA alleles at 0.05 false discovery rate. Both high specificity and high sensitivity reportedly marked the classifier's diagnosis of cytomegalovirus status. It was confirmed in vitro that three of the CMV-associated chains were specific for CMV antigens.

Germline values: CDR1 MDHEN, CDR2 SYDVKM. The CDR3 is 15 residues long. V gave up 6 bases and J gave up 5 bases; unmatched junction bases: 8. This chain connects TRBV28 to TRBJ2-5; 11 nucleotides line up with TRBD1. Specimen: PBMCs. The receptor was isolated from a man between 50 and 59 years old in good health and CMV-seropositive. The CDR3 spells CASSPGQGAIETQYF. CDR3 DNA sequence: TGTGCCAGCAGCCCCGGACAGGGGGCCATCGAGACCCAGTACTTC. The variable domain in full, completed from reference TRBV28 and TRBJ2-5, reads DVKVTQSSRYLVKRTGEKVFLECVQDMDHENMFWYRQDPGLGLRLIYFSYDVKMKEKGDIPEGYSVSREKKERFSLILESASTNQTSMYLCASSPGQGAIETQYFGPGTRLLVL.